This T cell receptor (beta chain) was sequenced for a study of Ad26.COV2.S vaccination and SARS-CoV-2 variants. Study overall: In the study, Ad26.COV2.S was injected intramuscularly once, or twice 56 days apart. Study observations and caveats: Across vaccine and placebo recipients, the breadth of non-spike TCRs was similar.

CDR1 is LGHDT and CDR2 is YNNKEL in the germline V gene (reference sequence). This CDR3 has 13 amino acids. V was shortened by 7 bases and J by 3 bases, with 12 bases between the two germline ends. Method: immunoSEQ multiplex PCR; TCRdb's copy keeps in-frame clones and lacks some. Of around 300,000 clones in the sample, about nine tenths are singletons; the top ten hold around 5.8%. The treatment denotes: 19 received Ad26.COV2.S at low or high dose, single or two shots; 5 received placebo; per-sample allocation not given. The investigators took samples on day 63 after the first vaccine or placebo injection. About this clone: Its antigen is unidentified.

The sequence was collected from a person between 18 and 60 years old who received the Ad26.COV2.S COVID-19 vaccine or a placebo. The sample in question was peripheral blood, obtained in a trial of Ad26.COV2.S vaccine versus placebo. The rearrangement uses TRBV3-1 (or the pseudogene TRBV3-2) and TRBJ1-2, with D unresolved. The chain's CDR3 is CASTLLGDYGYTF. The CDR3 DNA reads as TGTGCCAGCACCCTCCTTGGGGACTATGGCTACACCTTC.